This T cell receptor beta chain originates from a study of shared clonotypes between healthy human individuals. Study background: Aged between 18 and 49, the donors were two women and three men.

In regard to this clone: Its antigen is unknown. Other DNA sequences of this sample code for an identical CDR3.

All the donors were Caucasian adults who lived in Nashville, Tennessee. Per germline, CDR1 MNHNS and CDR2 SASEGT. The V segment lost 7 bases and the J segment 2 bases; nucleotides outside the gene matches: 5. This CDR3 comprises 14 residues. Unsorted PBMC DNA sequencing spanned ten immunoSEQ deep assay plates. Assay: immunoSEQ multiplex PCR; the TCRdb copy retains only in-frame clones and omits some. The profile shows around 500,000 clones, roughly 78% of them singletons. General study points: There were few donors, and this limited the genetic and exposure-history diversity represented.

The TCR originated in a woman between 40 and 50 years old in good health. Some clones in this sample may be carry-over from other donors' samples. The chain combines TRBV6-1 with TRBJ2-1, with 7 bases aligning to TRBD1. Sequencing input: PBMCs. DNA for the CDR3: TGTGCCAGCAACGAAGGGGGCCCCTACAATGAGCAGTTCTTC. Translating it yields CASNEGGPYNEQFF.